A single count supports the clone carrying this T cell receptor beta chain. Stated time point: baseline, week 1 (first vaccination visit). The treatment was: pre-vaccination baseline after standard-of-care therapy. TCRdb's copy holds only in-frame clones and misses some; the assay was immunoSEQ multiplex PCR. The sample has roughly 84,000 clones, roughly 82% seen once. This entry belongs to a study of a mutant IDH1 vaccine in newly diagnosed glioma. The CDR3 is 12 amino acids. V shed 3 bases and J shed 7 bases, with 6 bases lying between them. Germline CDR1 LNHDA, CDR2 SQIVND (reference sequence). The genes are TRBV19 and TRBJ1-4, with D unresolved. Sequences were derived from PBMCs, sampled from a glioma patient treated with radiotherapy, temozolomide or both. This receptor was obtained from a man aged 35 to 55 with glioma. Some clones in this sample may be carry-over from other donors' samples. CDR3 DNA sequence: TGTGCCAGTAGTATGGATCGTGAAAAACTGTTTTTT. The encoded protein is CASSMDREKLFF.